Below are 27 T cell receptor beta chains sequenced from a single sample in a study of post-analysis software for immune sequencing data. What these receptors recognize is not known. TCR beta libraries were prepared from cDNA with unique molecular identifiers. TCRdb fed the PCR reads into MiXCR, producing one record per CDR3 protein. Of some 690,000 distinct CDR3 sequences detected, roughly 27% appear once; the ten largest clones hold around 0.6%. Study-wide results and caveats: Included in a set of several TRBV segments more frequent in patients than controls were TRBV5-6, TRBV5-1 and TRBV20-1.

The specimen sequenced was blood. All receptors derive from a girl aged 10 to 17 with multiple sclerosis.

There are a few counts of this clonotype. The chain carries TRBV7-2 and TRBJ1-1, with no clear D. Trimming shortened V by 8 bases and J by 8 bases, and 9 bases separated the two germline ends. The germline V gene encodes CDR1 SGHTA and CDR2 FQGNSA. The CDR3 extends over 10 amino acids. The CDR3 here is CASGPGEAFF. The CDR3 region has the DNA TGTGCCAGCGGTCCCGGAGAAGCTTTCTTT.

This chain links TRBV3-1 with TRBJ2-5; D could derive from TRBD1 or TRBD2 (6 bases each). The CDR3 runs 14 residues. The germline gives CDR1 LGHDT, CDR2 YNNKEL (reference sequence). V shed 1 base and J shed 5 bases, with 11 bases lying between them. The CDR3 sequence is CASSQGGAEETQYF. CDR3 nucleotide sequence: TGTGCCAGCAGCCAAGGGGGGGCCGAGGAGACCCAGTACTTC.

The CDR3 loop is CASQTGLGVVEQFF. The CDR3, as DNA: TGTGCCAGCCAAACGGGACTAGGAGTCGTCGAGCAGTTCTTC. This sequence joins TRBV27 and TRBJ2-1; 8 bases match TRBD2. The length of the CDR3 is 14 residues. The J segment lost 10 bases and the V segment lost 8 bases, leaving 13 bases of the junction unmatched. Germline values: CDR1 MNHEY, CDR2 SMNVEV (reference sequence).

This clonotype was detected a few times. V gene TRBV7-9 combines with J gene TRBJ2-7, with 8 bases that match TRBD1. Germline loops: CDR1 SEHNR, CDR2 FQNEAQ (reference sequence). This CDR3 spans 14 amino acids. With V trimmed by 4 bases and J by 2 bases, 4 bases remained unmatched. The CDR3 spells CASSSGDRPYEQYF. The CDR3 DNA reads TGTGCCAGCAGCTCGGGGGACAGGCCCTACGAGCAGTACTTC.

J is TRBJ2-7 and V is TRBV21-1. TRBV21-1 counts as a pseudogene. The CDR3 has 13 residues. The CDR3 nucleotides are TGTGCCACCAGCAAAGTGGACTCCTACGAGCAGTACTTC. It codes for CATSKVDSYEQYF.

The chain carries TRBV20-1 and TRBJ1-2; the D gene is possibly TRBD1 (5 bases). Trimming pared 1 base from V and 0 bases from J, leaving 15 bases between. The CDR3 sequence is 16 residues long. Germline assignment: CDR1 DFQATT and CDR2 SNEGSKA (reference sequence). DNA of the CDR3: TGCAGTGCTAGAGCGCAGGGAGACACAGCTAACTATGGCTACACCTTC. Its translation: CSARAQGDTANYGYTF.

The J gene is TRBJ2-7, the V gene TRBV27; D is tentatively TRBD1 or TRBD2 (5 bases each). Deletions cut 2 bases from V and 2 bases from J, with 13 bases between. Looked up from germline, CDR1 is MNHEY and CDR2 is SMNVEV (reference sequence). The CDR3 covers 15 residues. DNA for the CDR3: TGTGCCAGCAGTTTAAAGGGGACGTTGACCTACGAGCAGTACTTC. Translation gives CASSLKGTLTYEQYF.

The CDR3 is CSVQPGQGIGEQFF. The CDR3 region has the DNA TGCAGCGTGCAACCGGGACAGGGTATTGGTGAGCAGTTCTTC. The V call is TRBV29-1, the J call TRBJ2-1, with 9 bases that match TRBD1. This CDR3 has 14 amino acids. Germline V gene data show CDR1 as SQVTM and CDR2 as ANQGSEA. Germline trimming cut 6 bases from V and 9 bases from J; bases unmatched to any gene: 12.

This clonotype was picked up a small number of times. J is TRBJ2-2 and V is TRBV29-1, with 7 bases matching TRBD2. The V gene end was trimmed by 7 bases and the J gene end by 3 bases; junction bases not matched to a gene: 8. The germline V gene has CDR1 SQVTM and CDR2 ANQGSEA. The CDR3 contains 14 residues. The CDR3 sequence is CSATGTTYTGELFF. Here the CDR3 DNA reads TGCAGCGCAACCGGGACTACATACACCGGGGAGCTGTTTTTT.

The chain couples TRBV3-1 to TRBJ2-7; no clear D gene. This CDR3 is 12 amino acids long. V gave up 5 bases and J gave up 3 bases, with 8 bases separating them. Germline assignment: CDR1 LGHDT and CDR2 YNNKEL (reference sequence). CDR3 nucleotide sequence: TGTGCCAGCAGCTCGAACCTCTACGAGCAGTACTTC. Translated: CASSSNLYEQYF.

The gene calls are TRBV6-5 and TRBJ1-2; a weak D match, TRBD1 (5 bases). CDR1 and CDR2 from the germline V gene are MNHEY and SVGAGI. The CDR3 is 15 residues long. Trimming took 0 bases from V and 3 from J, leaving 11 bases between them. CDR3 nucleotides: TGTGCCAGCAGTTACTCTTCAGGGATAGACTATGGCTACACCTTC. Translation: CASSYSSGIDYGYTF.

The CDR3 here is CASSLAGQINTEAFF. CDR3 DNA sequence: TGTGCCAGCAGCTTAGCGGGACAAATAAACACTGAAGCTTTCTTT. The gene calls are TRBV7-9 and TRBJ1-1, with D possibly being TRBD1 (6 bases). Per the germline V gene, CDR1 is SEHNR and CDR2 is FQNEAQ (reference sequence). The CDR3 length is 15 residues. V lost 0 bases to trimming and J lost 2 bases, with 10 bases between them.

In its sample, this clonotype was seen a few times. V gene TRBV20-1 combines with J gene TRBJ2-5; D is perhaps TRBD2 (6 bases). The DNA matches TRBJ2-7 better at its end, which makes the J call doubtful. There are 17 residues in the CDR3. CDR1 and CDR2 (germline): DFQATT, SNEGSKA (reference sequence). CDR3 in amino acids: CSAREVGGRPGIYEQYF. CDR3 nucleotide sequence: TGCAGTGCTAGAGAGGTGGGAGGCCGACCCGGCATTTACGAGCAGTACTTC.

V gene TRBV20-1 combines with J gene TRBJ1-6; D remains unclear. V was shortened by 3 bases and J by 10 bases, with 25 bases between the two germline ends. The germline CDR1 and CDR2 sequences are DFQATT and SNEGSKA (reference sequence). The CDR3 totals 17 residues. The CDR3 reads CSARPDGTATSRSPLHF. The DNA of the CDR3 is TGCAGTGCTAGGCCGGACGGTACAGCCACCAGTCGGTCACCCCTCCACTTT.

V and J are TRBV29-1 and TRBJ2-3, with 10 bases matching TRBD2. Germline V gene lookup returns CDR1 SQVTM and CDR2 ANQGSEA. CDR3 length: 15 amino acids. The junction had 8 bases not matched to a gene; V was cut back by 2 bases and J by 6 bases. This CDR3 is CSVERGLAGDDTQYF. The CDR3 DNA reads as TGCAGCGTTGAAAGGGGGCTAGCGGGAGACGATACGCAGTATTTT.

The chain joins TRBV2 to TRBJ1-2; D possibly corresponds to TRBD1 (5 bases). Trimming removed 3 bases at V and 8 bases at J, with 13 bases between. The germline V gene has CDR1 SNHLY and CDR2 FYNNEI. This CDR3 is built from 13 residues. This CDR3 reads CASSDQGPEGYTF. CDR3 sequence (DNA): TGTGCCAGCAGTGACCAGGGCCCTGAGGGCTACACCTTC.

The chain carries TRBV4-1 and TRBJ1-2; D remains unclear. The ends were cut back, 0 bases at V and 3 bases at J, with 11 bases in the middle. CDR1 and CDR2 from the germline V gene are MGHRA and YSYEKL. The CDR3 spans 15 residues. The DNA for the CDR3 is TGCGCCAGCAGCCAAGACGGTTCCGGGTACTATGGCTACACCTTC. Translated, it gives CASSQDGSGYYGYTF.

The chain is built from TRBV10-2 and TRBJ2-1; TRBD2 might be the D (5 bases). V gave up 0 bases and J gave up 8 bases, with 11 bases separating them. The CDR3 spans 14 residues. The germline CDR1 and CDR2 sequences are WSHSY and SAAADI. The CDR3 DNA sequence: TGCGCCAGCAGTGAGTCCCCGGGGAGCTATGAGCAGTTCTTC. Translated: CASSESPGSYEQFF.

This clonotype was counted between two and nine times. J is TRBJ1-2 and V is TRBV6-5, with TRBD1 matching over 11 bases. Germline lookup yields CDR1 MNHEY and CDR2 SVGAGI. V lost 2 bases and J lost 7; bases outside the gene matches: 6. The CDR3 length is 15 residues. CDR3 in amino acids: CASSYPGQGAPGYTF. Here the CDR3 DNA reads TGTGCCAGCAGTTACCCAGGACAGGGGGCGCCTGGCTACACCTTC.

This clonotype was recorded a few times. This rearrangement joins TRBV20-1 to TRBJ2-3; 9 positions agree with TRBD2. The trim removed 2 bases at V and 6 bases at J, leaving 6 bases unmatched. Germline-derived CDR1 and CDR2 are DFQATT and SNEGSKA (reference sequence). The CDR3 consists of 14 residues. The CDR3 spells CSARLSGGGDTQYF. The CDR3 nucleotides are TGCAGTGCTAGACTTAGCGGGGGAGGGGATACGCAGTATTTT.

The gene calls are TRBV5-1 and TRBJ2-1, with 8 bases aligning to TRBD2. Losses at the gene ends were 4 bases for V and 5 bases for J; bases not matched to a gene: 11. The CDR3 is 16 residues long. CDR1 is SGHRS and CDR2 is YFSETQ in the germline V gene. CDR3 DNA: TGCGCCAGCAGCCAAGTAGCGGGGCTGTCCCACAATGAGCAGTTCTTC. Translating it yields CASSQVAGLSHNEQFF.

J is TRBJ2-5 and V is TRBV7-9, with a weak D call TRBD1 (5 bases). CDR1 and CDR2 from the germline V gene are SEHNR and FQNEAQ (reference sequence). The CDR3 extends over 15 amino acids. Trimming took 5 bases from V and 1 from J, leaving 14 bases between them. CDR3 sequence (DNA): TGTGCCAGCAGCCCTGTACCAGGGTTCCAAGAGACCCAGTACTTC. Amino acids: CASSPVPGFQETQYF.

This clonotype came up many times. The chain joins TRBV12-3 or TRBV12-4 to TRBJ1-2, with D hard to call. The CDR3 is 14 amino acids. The germline V and J ends were trimmed by 6 bases and 5 bases, with 16 bases remaining between them. The CDR3 reads CASRWAVSPYGYTF. CDR3 bases: TGTGCCAGCAGATGGGCAGTCTCCCCTTATGGCTACACCTTC.

This clonotype was observed a single time. This may be a read error: a much more frequent sequence differs by one nucleotide. The V and J genes are TRBV5-1 and TRBJ2-1; D gene unclear. The assigned J gene may be wrong: the sequence end matches TRBJ2-7 better. CDR3 length: 11 residues. Germline-derived CDR1 and CDR2 are SGHRS and YFSETQ. In DNA form, the CDR3 reads TGCGCCAGCAGCTTGATCAATGAGCAGTACTTC. Translation gives CASSLINEQYF.

About this clonotype itself: This sequence may be a read error, since a much larger clone differs from it by one base. J is TRBJ2-3 and V is TRBV6-1; 8 nucleotides align to TRBD2. Germline trimming cut 5 bases from V and 4 bases from J; bases unmatched to any gene: 14. The CDR3 has 17 amino acids. Germline V gives CDR1 MNHNS, CDR2 SASEGT. CDR3 sequence (DNA): TGTGCCAGCAGTACATCCGGGATAGCGGGGACCTCAGATACGCAGTATTTT. Its translation: CASSTSGIAGTSDTQYF.

This clonotype was picked up a small number of times. The V and J genes are TRBV9 and TRBJ2-7; 8 nucleotides line up with TRBD2. Trimming took 0 bases from V and 4 from J; bases not matched to a gene: 3. The CDR3 extends over 14 amino acids. The germline CDR1 and CDR2 sequences are SGDLS and YYNGEE. CDR3 residues: CASSVGPGGYEQYF. The CDR3 coding sequence is TGTGCCAGCAGCGTAGGGCCGGGAGGGTACGAGCAGTACTTC.

This clonotype was observed at least ten times. This rearrangement joins TRBV5-1 to TRBJ2-1; 11 bases map to TRBD2. The ends lost 1 base at V and 7 bases at J; junction bases unmatched: 1. The CDR3 runs 14 residues. Germline-derived CDR1 and CDR2 are SGHRS and YFSETQ. The CDR3 DNA follows: TGCGCCAGCAGCTTGCCTAGCGGGAGGAATGAGCAGTTCTTC. It codes for CASSLPSGRNEQFF.